Following are 21 T cell receptor beta chains from one sample sequenced in a study of siplizumab effects on memory and regulatory T cells. Assay: immunoSEQ multiplex PCR; the TCRdb copy retains only in-frame clones and omits some. The sample lists 70,000 to 95,000 clones; 80% to 95% were seen once. The sequencing input was CD8+ T cells sorted from blood. The receptors originated from a human donor in good health.

The V and J genes are TRBV29-1 and TRBJ1-1, with D uncertain. CDR1 and CDR2 (germline): SQVTM, ANQGSEA. The CDR3 runs to 13 residues. V was pared by 6 bases and J by 5 bases, with 16 bases between. CDR3 coding DNA: TGCAGCGTCCGAGACCCGGAGGAGACTGAAGCTTTCTTT. It specifies CSVRDPEETEAFF. Full variable domain (remainder filled in from reference TRBV29-1 and TRBJ1-1): SAVISQKPSRDICQRGTSLTIQCQVDSQVTMMFWYRQQPGQSLTLIATANQGSEATYESGFVIDKFPISRPNLTFSTLTVSNMSPEDSSIYLCSVRDPEETEAFFGQGTRLTVV.

The rearrangement joins TRBV6-1 to TRBJ2-5; no clear D gene. The germline V gene encodes CDR1 MNHNS and CDR2 SASEGT. V lost 0 bases and J 0 bases, leaving 14 bases between the germline ends. The length of the CDR3 is 17 residues. CDR3 sequence reads: CASSEAPASVYQETQYF. CDR3 coding DNA: TGTGCCAGCAGTGAAGCCCCGGCGAGCGTGTACCAAGAGACCCAGTACTTC.

Here the CDR3 DNA reads TGTGCCAGCAGCACCAAGCGGGAGTTCACAGATACGCAGTATTTT. Translating gives CASSTKREFTDTQYF. The genes are TRBV7-6 and TRBJ2-3; TRBD2 aligns across 8 bases. Germline V gives CDR1 SGHVS, CDR2 FNYEAQ. CDR3 length: 15 amino acids. Trimming took 5 bases from V and 2 from J; bases not matched to a gene: 6.

This chain uses TRBV30 with TRBJ2-7; D is unresolved. Germline assignment: CDR1 GTSNPN and CDR2 SVGIG (reference sequence). V gave up 1 base and J gave up 4 bases, with 5 bases separating them. The CDR3 is 11 residues long. CDR3 protein: CAWSGVYEQYF. The CDR3 region has the DNA TGTGCCTGGAGTGGCGTTTACGAGCAGTACTTC.

The V gene is TRBV30, the J gene TRBJ2-1, with 7 bases matching TRBD2. The CDR3 is 14 amino acids. Germline CDR1 GTSNPN, CDR2 SVGIG (reference sequence). V lost 5 bases, J lost 6 bases, and 10 bases stayed unmatched. The CDR3 loop reads CAWDAGVAGNEQFF. CDR3 sequence (DNA): TGTGCCTGGGACGCTGGGGTAGCGGGCAATGAGCAGTTCTTC.

CDR3 residues: CSVFYRVNYNEQFF. CDR3 bases: TGCAGCGTGTTCTACAGGGTCAACTACAATGAGCAGTTCTTC. This rearrangement joins TRBV29-1 to TRBJ2-1; perhaps TRBD1 as D (6 bases). The V end was cut by 6 bases, the J end by 3 bases, with 15 bases between. The germline V gene encodes CDR1 SQVTM and CDR2 ANQGSEA. There are 14 residues in the CDR3.

In nucleotides, the CDR3 is TGTGCCGTATGGGGACACACAAACCCGAGCGGTTCCGGGGAGCTGTTTTTT. Its protein product is CAVWGHTNPSGSGELFF. This chain connects TRBV11-2 to TRBJ2-2, with D perhaps matching TRBD1 (6 bases). The V end was cut by 11 bases, the J end by 6 bases, with 28 bases between. Germline-derived CDR1 and CDR2 are SGHAT and FQNNGV. CDR3 length: 17 residues. The full variable domain, its missing parts supplied by reference TRBV11-2 and TRBJ2-2, is EAGVAQSPRYKIIEKRQSVAFWCNPISGHATLYWYQQILGQGPKLLIQFQNNGVVDDSQLPKDRFSAERLKGVDSTLKIQPAKLEDSAVYLCAVWGHTNPSGSGELFFGEGSRLTVL.

This clone showed up just once. The chain joins TRBV27 to TRBJ1-1; perhaps TRBD1 as D (5 bases). The CDR3 has 14 amino acids. CDR1 and CDR2 from the germline V gene are MNHEY and SMNVEV (reference sequence). V was cut by 4 bases and J by 5 bases, with 14 bases left in between. CDR3 nucleotide sequence: TGTGCCAGCAGTTCTTGGCAGGGTGGTACTGAAGCTTTCTTT. Translating it yields CASSSWQGGTEAFF.

This chain joins TRBV27 and TRBJ1-5; 7 nucleotides align to TRBD1. Germline CDR1 reads MNHEY; CDR2 reads SMNVEV (reference sequence). Germline trimming cut 5 bases from V and 5 bases from J; bases unmatched to any gene: 6. This CDR3 is 14 amino acids long. The DNA of the CDR3 is TGTGCCAGCAGTCAAGACAGGGAGGATCAGCCCCAGCATTTT. It codes for CASSQDREDQPQHF.

The chain carries TRBV15 and TRBJ1-5; TRBD1 aligns across 8 bases. CDR3 length: 14 amino acids. Germline V lookup: CDR1 LNHNV, CDR2 YYDKDF (reference sequence). Trimming took 7 bases from V and 2 from J; bases not matched to a gene: 4. The CDR3 sequence: CATTPGGGNQPQHF. In DNA, the CDR3 is TGTGCCACCACCCCAGGGGGCGGCAATCAGCCCCAGCATTTT.

This chain joins TRBV27 and TRBJ2-1; D not resolved. Germline CDR1 reads MNHEY; CDR2 reads SMNVEV (reference sequence). V lost 3 bases, J lost 3 bases, and 6 bases lay in between. The CDR3 is 13 amino acids. The CDR3 loop reads CASSLESYNEQFF. The CDR3 bases are TGTGCCAGCAGTTTGGAGAGCTACAATGAGCAGTTCTTC.

The rearrangement links TRBV13 to TRBJ2-4; 8 positions match TRBD2. J gave up 1 base and V 4 bases, and 12 bases lay outside the gene matches. CDR1 is PRHDT and CDR2 is FYEKMQ in the germline V gene (reference sequence). CDR3 length: 18 residues. The CDR3 coding sequence is TGTGCCAGCAGCTCTACCGCAGACGGGAGGGCCGCCAAAAACATTCAGTACTTC. Translation gives CASSSTADGRAAKNIQYF. Filled out from reference TRBV13 and TRBJ2-4, the complete variable domain reads AAGVIQSPRHLIKEKRETATLKCYPIPRHDTVYWYQQGPGQDPQFLISFYEKMQSDKGSIPDRFSAQQFSDYHSELNMSSLELGDSALYFCASSSTADGRAAKNIQYFGAGTRLSVL.

This clone occurred a few times. This chain links TRBV27 with TRBJ2-2; TRBD1 agrees at 8 bases. After removal of 2 bases from V and 5 bases from J, the junction contained 4 bases not matched to a gene. The germline V gene has CDR1 MNHEY and CDR2 SMNVEV (reference sequence). The CDR3 consists of 15 residues. The CDR3: CASSLRQGATGELFF. In nucleotides, the CDR3 is TGTGCCAGCAGTTTACGCCAGGGGGCGACCGGGGAGCTGTTTTTT.

The CDR3 reads CASSILPGDEQFF. CDR3 bases: TGTGCCAGTAGTATATTACCTGGGGATGAGCAGTTCTTC. The chain combines TRBV19 with TRBJ2-1, with unresolved D. The CDR3 sequence is 13 residues long. The germline CDR1 and CDR2 sequences are LNHDA and SQIVND (reference sequence). Trimming removed 2 bases at V and 8 bases at J, with 10 bases between. Using reference TRBV19 and TRBJ2-1 for the parts outside the CDR3, the full variable domain is DGGITQSPKYLFRKEGQNVTLSCEQNLNHDAMYWYRQDPGQGLRLIYYSQIVNDFQKGDIAEGYSVSREKKESFPLTVTSAQKNPTAFYLCASSILPGDEQFFGPGTRLTVL.

The chain joins TRBV7-9 to TRBJ1-1, with a tentative D call TRBD1 (6 bases). Germline V gene lookup returns CDR1 SEHNR and CDR2 FQNEAQ (reference sequence). This CDR3 spans 16 amino acids. The V gene lost 1 base and the J gene lost 0 bases, with 12 bases spanning the gap. CDR3 amino acids: CASSLDQDRVNTEAFF. As DNA, the CDR3 is TGTGCCAGCAGCTTAGACCAGGACAGAGTGAACACTGAAGCTTTCTTT.

V gene TRBV9 combines with J gene TRBJ2-1; tentatively, D is TRBD1 or TRBD2 (6 bases each). V was trimmed by 0 bases and J by 6 bases, leaving 13 bases between them. Germline CDR1 is SGDLS and CDR2 is YYNGEE. This CDR3 has 15 amino acids. In DNA, the CDR3 is TGTGCCAGCAGCGTAGCGGGGGCAGGAGGCAATGAGCAGTTCTTC. Translated, it gives CASSVAGAGGNEQFF. The whole variable domain, remainder taken from reference TRBV9 and TRBJ2-1, is DSGVTQTPKHLITATGQRVTLRCSPRSGDLSVYWYQQSLDQGLQFLIQYYNGEERAKGNILERFSAQQFPDLHSELNLSSLELGDSALYFCASSVAGAGGNEQFFGPGTRLTVL.

The chain carries TRBV11-3 and TRBJ2-7; tentatively, D is TRBD2 (6 bases). With 0 bases removed from V and 4 bases from J, the gap between germline ends came to 13 bases. This CDR3 is 15 amino acids long. Germline assignment: CDR1 SGHNT and CDR2 YENEEA. The CDR3 protein is CASSLESGLRYEQYF. DNA of the CDR3: TGTGCCAGCAGCTTAGAGTCCGGACTACGATACGAGCAGTACTTC.

The chain carries TRBV6-4 and TRBJ1-5; TRBD1 agrees at 9 bases. Germline V lookup: CDR1 MRHNA, CDR2 SNTAGT. CDR3 length: 13 amino acids. V lost 6 bases to trimming and J lost 12 bases; unmatched junction nucleotides: 9. The CDR3 sequence is CASRDRGSWCQHF. The CDR3 nucleotides read TGTGCCAGCAGGGACAGGGGTTCGTGGTGCCAGCATTTT.

The V gene is TRBV12-5, the J gene TRBJ2-1; D perhaps matches TRBD2 (5 bases). V dropped 6 bases and J dropped 0 bases, with 12 bases sitting between them. The CDR3 sequence is 15 residues long. Germline values: CDR1 LGHNT, CDR2 FRNRAP. CDR3 sequence: CASGPPGSSYNEQFF. The CDR3 DNA follows: TGTGCTAGTGGGCCCCCGGGGAGCTCCTACAATGAGCAGTTCTTC.

The V gene is TRBV7-6, the J gene TRBJ1-4, with TRBD1 matching 7 bases. The V gene end was trimmed by 5 bases and the J gene end by 6 bases; junction bases not matched to a gene: 9. The CDR3 has 15 amino acids. Germline CDR1 SGHVS, CDR2 FNYEAQ. DNA of the CDR3: TGTGCCAGCAGCCCACGACAGGGAGGCGATGAAAAACTGTTTTTT. Its translation is CASSPRQGGDEKLFF.

The rearrangement links TRBV4-3 to TRBJ2-1, with 9 bases that match TRBD2. Germline V gene data show CDR1 as LGHNA and CDR2 as YSLEER. The CDR3 has 16 amino acids. V shed 3 bases, J shed 6 bases, and the junction held 9 bases outside the gene matches. The CDR3 loop reads CASSQELAGLTNEQFF. The CDR3, as DNA: TGCGCCAGCAGCCAGGAACTAGCGGGCCTCACCAATGAGCAGTTCTTC.